The 14 T cell receptor beta chains below were found in one sample sequenced in a study of T-cell reconstitution after alpha-beta-depleted transplantation in children. Library preparation (for TCRbeta) was performed with unique molecular identifiers. TCRdb redid the calling of the PCR reads with MiXCR, one entry per CDR3 protein. The table shows 83,000 or so distinct CDR3 sequences, with 8% to 9% occurring only once. Here the sequenced sample was PBMCs from the stem cell graft donor, taken from the stem cell graft. The source is a human donor who donated a stem cell graft to a child with congenital amegakaryocytic thrombocytopenia.

This clonotype has at least ten counts. This chain uses TRBV7-2 with TRBJ2-3; D unresolved. V lost 5 bases and J lost 2, with 11 bases in between. CDR3 size: 14 residues. Germline CDR1 SGHTA, CDR2 FQGNSA. The CDR3 protein is CASSNSISTDTQYF. DNA for the CDR3: TGTGCCAGCAGCAACAGTATCTCCACAGATACGCAGTATTTT.

This clonotype was counted ten times or more. This chain links TRBV3-1 with TRBJ2-1; D may correspond to TRBD1 or TRBD2 (6 bases each). This CDR3 comprises 12 residues. Between the trimmed V and J ends, which lost 2 bases and 10 bases, there was a span of 9 bases. Germline CDR1 LGHDT, CDR2 YNNKEL (reference sequence). CDR3 residues: CASSQSGGEQFF. CDR3 in DNA: TGTGCCAGCAGCCAATCCGGGGGCGAGCAGTTCTTC.

In its sample, this clonotype was seen many times. The rearrangement uses TRBV5-5 and TRBJ1-1; 7 bases map to TRBD1. This CDR3 comprises 14 residues. J gave up 5 bases and V 4 bases, and 8 bases lay outside the gene matches. Looked up from germline, CDR1 is SGHKS and CDR2 is YYEKEE (reference sequence). In nucleotides, the CDR3 is TGTGCCAGCAGCCCCGGGCAGGGGGGTACTGAAGCTTTCTTT. Protein sequence: CASSPGQGGTEAFF.

This clonotype was seen at least ten times. V usage is TRBV20-1 and J usage is TRBJ2-1, with D hard to call. Deletions cut 2 bases from V and 5 bases from J, with 10 bases between. Germline V CDR1 and CDR2: DFQATT, SNEGSKA (reference sequence). CDR3 size: 13 residues. The CDR3 spells CSARWASNNEQFF. In DNA, the CDR3 is TGCAGTGCTAGATGGGCGTCCAACAATGAGCAGTTCTTC.

This clonotype appeared many times. This chain uses TRBV11-2 with TRBJ2-3; 12 bases map to TRBD2. Per the germline V gene, CDR1 is SGHAT and CDR2 is FQNNGV. V trimming: 1 base; J trimming: 4 bases; junction bases outside the gene matches: 9. This CDR3 spans 18 amino acids. The CDR3 DNA is TGTGCCAGCAGCTTAGTTCTCCGACTAGCGGGAGCACCAGATACGCAGTATTTT. This codes for CASSLVLRLAGAPDTQYF.

The table lists this clonotype with many counts. The chain joins TRBV29-1 to TRBJ1-1; weak D call: TRBD1 (5 bases). Germline V gene lookup returns CDR1 SQVTM and CDR2 ANQGSEA. The V end was cut by 4 bases, the J end by 1 base, with 10 bases between. The CDR3 is made up of 13 amino acids. The CDR3 is CSVVPGTNTEAFF. CDR3 sequence (DNA): TGCAGCGTTGTCCCCGGGACGAACACTGAAGCTTTCTTT. Drawing the rest from reference TRBV29-1 and TRBJ1-1, the complete variable domain is SAVISQKPSRDICQRGTSLTIQCQVDSQVTMMFWYRQQPGQSLTLIATANQGSEATYESGFVIDKFPISRPNLTFSTLTVSNMSPEDSSIYLCSVVPGTNTEAFFGQGTRLTVV.

This clonotype has at least ten counts. The chain uses TRBV20-1 and TRBJ2-5; D possibly uses TRBD1 or TRBD2 (5 bases each). This CDR3 is built from 17 residues. Trimming pared 0 bases from V and 5 bases from J, leaving 22 bases between. In germline, CDR1 is DFQATT, CDR2 SNEGSKA (reference sequence). The CDR3 protein is CSARDGGNNHWRETQYF. The CDR3 DNA reads TGCAGTGCTAGAGATGGGGGAAACAACCACTGGCGGGAGACCCAGTACTTC.

Ten or more counts support this clonotype. The V call is TRBV12-3 or TRBV12-4, the J call TRBJ1-2; TRBD1 agrees at 10 bases. The CDR3 runs to 15 residues. V lost 6 bases and J lost 1; bases outside the gene matches: 5. The CDR3: CASRRQGALNYGYTF. The DNA of the CDR3 is TGTGCCAGCAGACGACAGGGGGCCCTTAACTATGGCTACACCTTC.

Ten or more counts support this clonotype. The junction departs from the called germline gene at one end, perhaps through a read error. The J gene is TRBJ1-5, the V gene TRBV6-1, with unresolved D. In germline, CDR1 is MNHNS, CDR2 SASEGT. The CDR3 is 14 residues long. The CDR3 DNA follows: TGTGCCGGCAGCACAATGAGAAGCAATCAGCCCCAGCATTTT. It translates to CAGSTMRSNQPQHF.

This chain joins TRBV12-3 or TRBV12-4 and TRBJ2-3; TRBD1 matches at 9 bases. This CDR3 comprises 16 residues. V shed 5 bases, J shed 3 bases, and the junction held 9 bases outside the gene matches. The CDR3 here is CASSPRDRVGTDTQYF. Written as DNA, the CDR3 is TGTGCCAGCAGTCCCAGGGACAGGGTAGGAACAGATACGCAGTATTTT.

This clonotype was picked up a small number of times. The rearrangement uses TRBV6-2 or TRBV6-3 and TRBJ2-3, with TRBD2 identical over 13 bases. The CDR3 is made up of 19 amino acids. V lost 0 bases and J lost 5; bases outside the gene matches: 11. Germline values: CDR1 MNHEY, CDR2 SVGEGT. CDR3 coding DNA: TGTGCCAGCAGTTACTCCCCCCGTATAACTAGCGGGAGGGAAGATACGCAGTATTTT. This sequence encodes CASSYSPRITSGREDTQYF.

Remarks on this clonotype: This could be a read error, since a much larger clone is one nucleotide away. The J gene is TRBJ2-7, the V gene TRBV4-1, with D tentatively TRBD1 (6 bases). This CDR3 is built from 19 residues. V gave up 4 bases and J gave up 5 bases, with 30 bases separating them. The germline CDR1 and CDR2 sequences are MGHRA and YSYEKL. The CDR3 DNA sequence: TGCGCCAGCAGCCGACGTCTCCTGGGGGAAGCCCGGGACACCAACGAGCAGTACTTC. This translates into CASSRRLLGEARDTNEQYF.

This clonotype has at least ten counts. V and J are TRBV12-3 or TRBV12-4 and TRBJ2-7; 9 bases map to TRBD1. The CDR3 is 16 residues long. The V and J ends lost 1 base and 4 bases, in that order; junction bases with no gene match: 8. The CDR3 sequence is CASSLEERGQGYEQYF. The CDR3 DNA reads TGTGCCAGCAGTTTAGAGGAGAGGGGACAGGGATACGAGCAGTACTTC.

Ten or more counts support this clonotype. This chain joins TRBV18 and TRBJ1-1; D gene ambiguous. Looked up from germline, CDR1 is KGHSH and CDR2 is LQKENI. The CDR3 is made up of 14 amino acids. V was clipped by 0 bases and J by 11 bases, with 16 bases between them. CDR3 DNA sequence: TGTGCCAGCTCACCACCGCGCGCAGCGCCGGGGGCTTTCTTT. It specifies CASSPPRAAPGAFF.